Shown below are 16 T cell receptor beta chains from a single sample sequenced in a study of blood T cells in healthy people across ages. Next came a second PCR, run for about 7 to 12 cycles, which used a sample-barcoded 5' primer along with a J-beta primer mix. One entry per CDR3 protein results from TCRdb running MiXCR on the 5' RACE reads. The repertoire holds about 510,000 distinct CDR3 sequences, about 26% seen once, with approximately 3.5% in the top ten. The data also belong to a second study, concerning T cells of mothers and their children.

The sample taken for sequencing was blood. These receptors were obtained from a boy younger than 10 in good health.

J is TRBJ2-1 and V is TRBV20-1; perhaps TRBD2 as D (6 bases). Matching the DNA end better, TRBJ2-7 makes the J call doubtful. The CDR3 totals 13 residues. Germline values: CDR1 DFQATT, CDR2 SNEGSKA (reference sequence). The CDR3 region has the DNA TGCAGTGCTAGTATTGAAACCCGGGGGGAGCAGTACTTC. This codes for CSASIETRGEQYF.

This clonotype was seen only a few times. J is TRBJ2-5 and V is TRBV3-1; 7 bases align to TRBD2. TRBJ2-7 explains the end of the DNA better; the J call may be wrong. The CDR3 runs 13 residues. Germline CDR1 reads LGHDT; CDR2 reads YNNKEL (reference sequence). In nucleotides, the CDR3 is TGTGCCAGCAGCCAAGAGCGGGGGTACGAGCAGTACTTC. Protein product: CASSQERGYEQYF.

The rearrangement joins TRBV6-6 to TRBJ1-2; unclear D gene. The V gene's germline CDR1 is MNHNY and CDR2 SVGAGI (reference sequence). The V and J ends lost 6 bases and 4 bases respectively, with 15 bases between them. The CDR3 sequence is 14 residues long. In DNA form, the CDR3 reads TGTGCCAGCAGCCGTAGGACCGACCTCTATGGCTACACCTTC. This sequence encodes CASSRRTDLYGYTF.

In this sample, this clonotype turned up a few times. This chain connects TRBV4-1 to TRBJ2-5, with a weak D call TRBD2 (6 bases). The germline CDR1 and CDR2 sequences are MGHRA and YSYEKL. The CDR3 is 13 amino acids. Trimming removed 5 bases at V and 4 bases at J, with 11 bases between. The CDR3 DNA reads as TGCGCCAGCAGCTCGGGACTCGGAGAGACCCAGTACTTC. This gives the protein CASSSGLGETQYF.

This clonotype appeared many times. J is TRBJ1-4 and V is TRBV4-2; 10 nucleotides align to TRBD1. Germline V gene sequence: CDR1 LGHNA, CDR2 YNFKEQ. The CDR3 has 14 amino acids. The trim removed 1 base at V and 8 bases at J, leaving 1 base unmatched. This chain's CDR3 is CASSQGQGAEKLFF. Here the CDR3 DNA reads TGTGCCAGCAGCCAAGGACAGGGGGCCGAAAAACTGTTTTTT.

The V call is TRBV11-2, the J call TRBJ2-5; D is undetermined. Per germline, CDR1 SGHAT and CDR2 FQNNGV. CDR3 length: 11 amino acids. V was cut by 6 bases and J by 3 bases, with 5 bases left in between. DNA for the CDR3: TGTGCCAGCAGGGACGAAGAGACCCAGTACTTC. Its translation: CASRDEETQYF.

This clonotype was picked up a small number of times. This chain links TRBV5-1 with TRBJ1-2; D uncertain. Germline V gives CDR1 SGHRS, CDR2 YFSETQ. Trimming left V 0 bases short and J 5 bases short, with 11 bases between. The CDR3 extends over 14 amino acids. The chain's CDR3 is CASSLDGAVYGYTF. The CDR3 nucleotides are TGCGCCAGCAGCTTGGACGGCGCGGTTTATGGCTACACCTTC.

In its sample, this clonotype was seen once. One end of the junction does not line up with germline, which may come from a read error. The V and J genes are TRBV7-9 and TRBJ2-4; maybe TRBD1 (5 bases). This CDR3 spans 13 amino acids. CDR1 is SEHNR and CDR2 is FQNEAQ in the germline V gene (reference sequence). This CDR3 reads CATKDGAKNVQYF. For the CDR3, the DNA is TGTGCCACCAAAGATGGGGCCAAAAACGTTCAGTACTTC.

This clonotype was recorded a few times. The chain recombines TRBV7-2 with TRBJ2-5; 7 positions match TRBD1. The germline V gene encodes CDR1 SGHTA and CDR2 FQGNSA. The junction had 9 bases not matched to a gene; V was cut back by 0 bases and J by 5 bases. This CDR3 contains 16 residues. The CDR3, as DNA: TGTACCAGCAGCTTAGCTCTGTCAGGGGGAGTGGAGACCCAGTACTTC. Translation gives CTSSLALSGGVETQYF.

The chain joins TRBV18 to TRBJ2-6, with no clear D. Trimming took off 1 base at V and 0 bases at J, with 4 bases between the two ends. This CDR3 has 15 residues. The germline V gene encodes CDR1 KGHSH and CDR2 LQKENI. CDR3 amino acids: CASSPQSSGANVLTF. DNA of the CDR3: TGTGCCAGCTCACCACAGAGCTCTGGGGCCAACGTCCTGACTTTC.

This chain uses TRBV4-2 with TRBJ2-6; 9 positions match TRBD1. Germline-derived CDR1 and CDR2 are LGHNA and YNFKEQ. The V and J ends lost 3 bases and 1 base, in that order; junction bases with no gene match: 1. The CDR3 spans 16 residues. The CDR3 DNA reads TGTGCCAGCAGCCATGGACAGGGGTCTGGGGCCAACGTCCTGACTTTC. Residues: CASSHGQGSGANVLTF.

This clonotype was found a few times. The chain employs TRBV24-1 and TRBJ2-3; TRBD1 agrees at 9 bases. The CDR3 covers 14 residues. Trimming at V came to 3 bases and at J to 3 bases, leaving 0 bases not matched to a gene. The germline CDR1 and CDR2 sequences are KGHDR and SFDVKD. CDR3 sequence: CATSDGTGTDTQYF. The CDR3 nucleotides are TGTGCCACCAGTGATGGGACAGGGACAGATACGCAGTATTTT.

This chain connects TRBV2 to TRBJ1-2, with TRBD1 matching 7 bases. This CDR3 contains 14 residues. Trimming removed 4 bases from V and 6 bases from J; junction bases left unmatched: 8. Germline V gene lookup returns CDR1 SNHLY and CDR2 FYNNEI. The CDR3 nucleotides are TGTGCCAGCAGTGGAGGGGGCCAGACCCATGGCTACACCTTC. It codes for CASSGGGQTHGYTF.

In this sample, this clonotype turned up a few times. The chain carries TRBV20-1 and TRBJ1-2, with 7 bases lining up with TRBD1. The CDR3 loop spans 14 amino acids. The germline gives CDR1 DFQATT, CDR2 SNEGSKA (reference sequence). Trimming cost V 6 bases and J 5 bases; bases outside gene matches: 12. CDR3 protein: CSATAQGVGYGYTF. CDR3 nucleotide sequence: TGCAGTGCGACAGCCCAGGGGGTGGGGTATGGCTACACCTTC.

This clonotype has a count of ten or more. The chain is built from TRBV9 and TRBJ2-5; no firm D call. CDR3 length: 15 amino acids. Trimming stripped 4 bases from V and 2 bases from J, with 15 bases between. Germline CDR1 and CDR2: SGDLS and YYNGEE. This chain's CDR3 is CASSSRTLPQETQYF. CDR3 sequence (DNA): TGTGCCAGCAGCAGTCGGACGCTACCTCAAGAGACCCAGTACTTC.

This chain connects TRBV12-3 or TRBV12-4 to TRBJ2-5, with 7 bases matching TRBD2. The ends lost 2 bases at V and 1 base at J; junction bases unmatched: 7. The CDR3 has 16 amino acids. The CDR3 DNA reads as TGTGCCAGCAGTTTATGGGGGGGTAGCCGCCAAGAGACCCAGTACTTC. Protein sequence: CASSLWGGSRQETQYF.